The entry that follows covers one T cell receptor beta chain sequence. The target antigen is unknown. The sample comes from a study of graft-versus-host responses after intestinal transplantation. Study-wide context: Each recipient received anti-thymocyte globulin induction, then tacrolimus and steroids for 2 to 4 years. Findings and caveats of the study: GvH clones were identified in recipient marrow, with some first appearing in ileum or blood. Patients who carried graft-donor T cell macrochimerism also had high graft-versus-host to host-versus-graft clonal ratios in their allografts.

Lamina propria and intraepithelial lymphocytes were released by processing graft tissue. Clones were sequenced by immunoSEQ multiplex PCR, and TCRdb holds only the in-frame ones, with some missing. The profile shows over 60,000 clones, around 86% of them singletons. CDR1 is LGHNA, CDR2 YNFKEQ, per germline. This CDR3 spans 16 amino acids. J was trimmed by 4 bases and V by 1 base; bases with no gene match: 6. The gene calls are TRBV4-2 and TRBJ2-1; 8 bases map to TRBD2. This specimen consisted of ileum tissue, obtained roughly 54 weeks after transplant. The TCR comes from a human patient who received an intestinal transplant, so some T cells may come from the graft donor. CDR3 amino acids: CASSQGFSGGYNEQFF. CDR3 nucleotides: TGTGCCAGCAGCCAAGGCTTCAGCGGGGGTTACAATGAGCAGTTCTTC.